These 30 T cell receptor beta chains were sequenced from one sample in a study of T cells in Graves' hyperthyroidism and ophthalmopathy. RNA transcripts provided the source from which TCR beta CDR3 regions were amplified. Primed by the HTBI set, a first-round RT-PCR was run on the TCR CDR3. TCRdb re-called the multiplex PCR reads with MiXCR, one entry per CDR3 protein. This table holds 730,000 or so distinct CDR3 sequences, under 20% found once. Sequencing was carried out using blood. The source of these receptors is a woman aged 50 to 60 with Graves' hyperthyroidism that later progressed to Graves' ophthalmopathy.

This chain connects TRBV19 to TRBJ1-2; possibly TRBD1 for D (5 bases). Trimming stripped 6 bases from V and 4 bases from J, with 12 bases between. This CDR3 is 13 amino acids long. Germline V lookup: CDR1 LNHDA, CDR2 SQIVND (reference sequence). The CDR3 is CASSNGHVYGYTF. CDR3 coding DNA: TGTGCCAGTAGCAATGGACATGTCTATGGCTACACCTTC.

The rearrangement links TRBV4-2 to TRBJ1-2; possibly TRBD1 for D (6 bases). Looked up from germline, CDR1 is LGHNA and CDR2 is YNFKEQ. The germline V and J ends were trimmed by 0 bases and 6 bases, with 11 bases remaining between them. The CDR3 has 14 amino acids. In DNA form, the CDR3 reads TGTGCCAGCAGCCAAGAAGGGGGAAGGAATGGCTACACCTTC. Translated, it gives CASSQEGGRNGYTF.

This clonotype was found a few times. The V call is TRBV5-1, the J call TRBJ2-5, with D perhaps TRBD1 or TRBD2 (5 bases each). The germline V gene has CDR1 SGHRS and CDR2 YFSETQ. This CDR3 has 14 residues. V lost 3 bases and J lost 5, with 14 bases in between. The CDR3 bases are TGCGCCAGCAGCTCCCGGGACCGGCTGGAGACCCAGTACTTC. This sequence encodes CASSSRDRLETQYF.

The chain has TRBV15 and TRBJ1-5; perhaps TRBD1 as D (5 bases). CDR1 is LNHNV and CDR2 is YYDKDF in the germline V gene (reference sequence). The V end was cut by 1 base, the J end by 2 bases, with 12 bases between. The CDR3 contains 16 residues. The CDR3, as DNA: TGTGCCACCAGCAGAGGTCGGAGGGGTGGCAATCAGCCCCAGCATTTT. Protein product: CATSRGRRGGNQPQHF.

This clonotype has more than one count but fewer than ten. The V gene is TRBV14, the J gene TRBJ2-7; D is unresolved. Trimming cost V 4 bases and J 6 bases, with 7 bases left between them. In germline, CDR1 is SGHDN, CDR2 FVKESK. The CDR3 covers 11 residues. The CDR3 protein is CASSRTREQYF. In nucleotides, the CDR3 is TGTGCCAGCAGCCGTACACGCGAGCAGTACTTC.

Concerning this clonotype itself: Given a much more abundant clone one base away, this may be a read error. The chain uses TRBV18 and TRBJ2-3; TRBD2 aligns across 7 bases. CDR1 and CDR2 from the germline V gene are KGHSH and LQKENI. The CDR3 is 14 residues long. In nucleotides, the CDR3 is TGTGCCAGCTCAACCAGCGGGGCCGTAGATACGCGGTATTTT. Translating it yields CASSTSGAVDTRYF.

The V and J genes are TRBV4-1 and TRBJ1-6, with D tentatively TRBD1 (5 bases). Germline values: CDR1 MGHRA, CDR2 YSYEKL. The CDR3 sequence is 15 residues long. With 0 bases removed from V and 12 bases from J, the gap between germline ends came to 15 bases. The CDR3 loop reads CASSQDGAGRRPLHF. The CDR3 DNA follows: TGCGCCAGCAGCCAAGATGGGGCAGGGAGGAGACCCCTCCACTTT.

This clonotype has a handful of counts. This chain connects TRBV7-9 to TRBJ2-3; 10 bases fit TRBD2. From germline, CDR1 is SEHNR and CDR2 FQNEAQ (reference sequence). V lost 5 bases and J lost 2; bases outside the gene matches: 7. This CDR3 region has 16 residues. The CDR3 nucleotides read TGTGCCAGCAGCCTAAGGACTAGCGGAAACACAGATACGCAGTATTTT. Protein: CASSLRTSGNTDTQYF.

The CDR3: CASSFGGLGQFF. CDR3 bases: TGTGCCAGCAGTTTCGGCGGGTTAGGGCAGTTCTTC. The V and J genes are TRBV12-3 or TRBV12-4 and TRBJ2-1, with D maybe TRBD2 (5 bases). V was clipped by 3 bases and J by 12 bases, with 12 bases between them. This CDR3 has 12 amino acids.

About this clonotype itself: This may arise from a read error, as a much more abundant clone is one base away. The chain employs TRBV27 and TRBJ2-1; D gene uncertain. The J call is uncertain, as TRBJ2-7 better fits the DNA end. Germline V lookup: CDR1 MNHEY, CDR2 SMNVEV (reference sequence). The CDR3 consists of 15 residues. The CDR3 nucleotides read TGTGCCAGCAGTTTAATCATTGAGGCAGCAAATGAGCAGTACTTC. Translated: CASSLIIEAANEQYF.

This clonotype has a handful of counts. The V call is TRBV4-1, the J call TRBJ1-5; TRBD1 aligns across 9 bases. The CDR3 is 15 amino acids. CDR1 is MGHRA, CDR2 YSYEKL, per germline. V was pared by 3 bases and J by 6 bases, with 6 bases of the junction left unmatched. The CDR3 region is CASSHEGQGTQPQHF. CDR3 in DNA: TGCGCCAGCAGCCACGAGGGACAGGGCACTCAGCCCCAGCATTTT.

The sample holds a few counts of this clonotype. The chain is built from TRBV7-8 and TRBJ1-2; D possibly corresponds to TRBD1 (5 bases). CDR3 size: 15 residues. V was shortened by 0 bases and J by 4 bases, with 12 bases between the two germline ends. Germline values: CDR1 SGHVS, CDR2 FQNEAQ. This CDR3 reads CASSLAGVPSYGYTF. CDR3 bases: TGTGCCAGCAGCTTAGCGGGGGTTCCATCCTATGGCTACACCTTC.

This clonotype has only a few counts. CDR3 protein: CASSYSAANRGELFF. Here the CDR3 DNA reads TGTGCCAGCAGTTACTCCGCGGCTAACCGCGGGGAGCTGTTTTTT. The chain joins TRBV6-5 to TRBJ2-2; unclear D gene. This CDR3 has 15 residues. The germline V gene has CDR1 MNHEY and CDR2 SVGAGI. Deletions cut 0 bases from V and 7 bases from J, with 12 bases between.

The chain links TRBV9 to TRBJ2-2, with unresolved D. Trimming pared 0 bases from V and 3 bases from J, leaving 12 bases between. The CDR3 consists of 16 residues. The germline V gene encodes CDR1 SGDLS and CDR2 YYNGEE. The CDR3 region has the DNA TGTGCCAGCAGCGTAGGTCCGAACACCCACACCGGGGAGCTGTTTTTT. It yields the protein CASSVGPNTHTGELFF. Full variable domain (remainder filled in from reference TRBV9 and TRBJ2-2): DSGVTQTPKHLITATGQRVTLRCSPRSGDLSVYWYQQSLDQGLQFLIQYYNGEERAKGNILERFSAQQFPDLHSELNLSSLELGDSALYFCASSVGPNTHTGELFFGEGSRLTVL.

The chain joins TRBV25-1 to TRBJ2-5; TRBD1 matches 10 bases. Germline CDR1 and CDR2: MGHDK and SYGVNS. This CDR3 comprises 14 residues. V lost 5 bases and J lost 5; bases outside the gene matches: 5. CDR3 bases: TGTGCCAGCAGTTCCCCGGGACAGGGGGAGACCCAGTACTTC. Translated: CASSSPGQGETQYF.

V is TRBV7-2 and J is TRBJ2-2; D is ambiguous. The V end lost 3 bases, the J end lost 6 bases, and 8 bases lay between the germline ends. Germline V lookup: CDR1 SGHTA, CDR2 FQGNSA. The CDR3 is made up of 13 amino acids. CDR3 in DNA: TGTGCCAGCAGCTTCTGGGTGTCCGGGGAGCTGTTTTTT. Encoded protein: CASSFWVSGELFF.

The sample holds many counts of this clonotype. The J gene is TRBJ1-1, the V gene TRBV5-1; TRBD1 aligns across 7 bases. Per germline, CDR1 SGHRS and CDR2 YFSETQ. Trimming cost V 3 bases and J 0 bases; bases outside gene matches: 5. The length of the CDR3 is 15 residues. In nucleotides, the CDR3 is TGCGCCAGCAGCTCGGTGACAGGGATGAACACTGAAGCTTTCTTT. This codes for CASSSVTGMNTEAFF.

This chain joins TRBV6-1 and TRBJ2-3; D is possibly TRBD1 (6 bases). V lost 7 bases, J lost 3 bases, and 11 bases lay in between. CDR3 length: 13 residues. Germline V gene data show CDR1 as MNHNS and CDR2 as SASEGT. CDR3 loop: CASIHRVTDTQYF. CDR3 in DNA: TGTGCCAGCATTCACAGGGTTACAGATACGCAGTATTTT.

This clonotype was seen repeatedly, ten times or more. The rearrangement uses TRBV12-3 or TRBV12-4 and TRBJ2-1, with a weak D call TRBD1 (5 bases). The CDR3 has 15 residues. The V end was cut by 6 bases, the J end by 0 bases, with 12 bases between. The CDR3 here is CASSGRQSSYNEQFF. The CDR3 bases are TGTGCCAGCAGCGGCAGACAGAGCTCCTACAATGAGCAGTTCTTC.

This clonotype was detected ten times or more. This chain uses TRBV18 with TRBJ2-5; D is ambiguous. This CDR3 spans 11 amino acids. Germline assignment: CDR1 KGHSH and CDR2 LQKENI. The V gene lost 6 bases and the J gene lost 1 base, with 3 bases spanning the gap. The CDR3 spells CASSGQETQYF. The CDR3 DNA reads TGTGCCAGCTCGGGCCAAGAGACCCAGTACTTC. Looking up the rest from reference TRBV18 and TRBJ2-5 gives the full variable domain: NAGVMQNPRHLVRRRGQEARLRCSPMKGHSHVYWYRQLPEEGLKFMVYLQKENIIDESGMPKERFSAEFPKEGPSILRIQQVVRGDSAAYFCASSGQETQYFGPGTRLLVL.

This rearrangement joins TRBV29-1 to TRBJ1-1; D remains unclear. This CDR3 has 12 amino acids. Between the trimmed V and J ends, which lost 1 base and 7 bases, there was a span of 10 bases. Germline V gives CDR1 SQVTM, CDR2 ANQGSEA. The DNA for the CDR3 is TGCAGCGTTGAAGCTCTCCGTGTTGAAGCTTTCTTT. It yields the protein CSVEALRVEAFF.

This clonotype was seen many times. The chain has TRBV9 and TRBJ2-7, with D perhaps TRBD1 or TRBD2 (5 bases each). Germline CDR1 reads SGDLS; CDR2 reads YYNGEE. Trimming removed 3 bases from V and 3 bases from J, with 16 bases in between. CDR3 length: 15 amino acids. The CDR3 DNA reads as TGTGCCAGCAGCGACCCGGACACGGGGCACTACGAGCAGTACTTC. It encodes CASSDPDTGHYEQYF.

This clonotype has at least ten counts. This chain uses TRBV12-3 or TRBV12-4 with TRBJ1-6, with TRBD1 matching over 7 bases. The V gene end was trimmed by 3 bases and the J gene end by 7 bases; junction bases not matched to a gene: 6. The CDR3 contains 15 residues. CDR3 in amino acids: CASSLSEGANSPLHF. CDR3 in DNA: TGTGCCAGCAGTTTGTCGGAGGGGGCGAATTCACCCCTCCACTTT.

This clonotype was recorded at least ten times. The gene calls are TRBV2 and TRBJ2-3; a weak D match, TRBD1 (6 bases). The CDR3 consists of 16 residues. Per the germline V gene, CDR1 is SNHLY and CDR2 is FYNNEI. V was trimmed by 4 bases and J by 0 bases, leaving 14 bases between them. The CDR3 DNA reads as TGTGCCAGCAGTGCGGTCGCAGGGGCTAGCACAGATACGCAGTATTTT. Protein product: CASSAVAGASTDTQYF. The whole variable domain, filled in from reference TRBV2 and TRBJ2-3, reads EPEVTQTPSHQVTQMGQEVILRCVPISNHLYFYWYRQILGQKVEFLVSFYNNEISEKSEIFDDQFSVERPDGSNFTLKIRSTKLEDSAMYFCASSAVAGASTDTQYFGPGTRLTVL.

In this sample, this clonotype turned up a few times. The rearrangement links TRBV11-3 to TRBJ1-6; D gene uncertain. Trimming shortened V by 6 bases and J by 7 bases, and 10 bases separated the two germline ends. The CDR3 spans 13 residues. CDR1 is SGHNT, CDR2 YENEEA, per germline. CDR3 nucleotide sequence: TGTGCCAGCAGTAGAGCTGCGAATTCACCCCTCCACTTT. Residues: CASSRAANSPLHF.

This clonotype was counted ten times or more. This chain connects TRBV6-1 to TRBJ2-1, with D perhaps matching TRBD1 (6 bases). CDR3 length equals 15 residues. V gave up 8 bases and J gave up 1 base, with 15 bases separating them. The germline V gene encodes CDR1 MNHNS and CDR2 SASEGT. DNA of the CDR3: TGTGCCAGCCGGAGCCCAGGGACATCCTACAATGAGCAGTTCTTC. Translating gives CASRSPGTSYNEQFF.

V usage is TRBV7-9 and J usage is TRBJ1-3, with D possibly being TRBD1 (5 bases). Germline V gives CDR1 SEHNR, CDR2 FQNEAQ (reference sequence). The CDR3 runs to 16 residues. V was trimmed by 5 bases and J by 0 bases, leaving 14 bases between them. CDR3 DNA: TGTGCCAGCAGCCAAAAGGAGGGGAGCTCTGGAAACACCATATATTTT. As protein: CASSQKEGSSGNTIYF.

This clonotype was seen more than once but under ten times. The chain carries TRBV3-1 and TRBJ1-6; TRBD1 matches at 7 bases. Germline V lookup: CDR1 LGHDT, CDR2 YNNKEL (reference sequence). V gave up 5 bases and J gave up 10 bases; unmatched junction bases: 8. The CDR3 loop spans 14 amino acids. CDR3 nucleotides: TGTGCCAGCAGCTCAAACAGGGGTAGCTCACCCCTCCACTTT. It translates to CASSSNRGSSPLHF.

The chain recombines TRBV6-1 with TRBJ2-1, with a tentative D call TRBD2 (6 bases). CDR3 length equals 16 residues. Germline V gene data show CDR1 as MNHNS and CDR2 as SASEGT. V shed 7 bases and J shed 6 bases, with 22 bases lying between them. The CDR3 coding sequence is TGTGCCAGCACAGAACTTCGGGGACTTTATTTCAATGAGCAGTTCTTC. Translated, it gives CASTELRGLYFNEQFF.

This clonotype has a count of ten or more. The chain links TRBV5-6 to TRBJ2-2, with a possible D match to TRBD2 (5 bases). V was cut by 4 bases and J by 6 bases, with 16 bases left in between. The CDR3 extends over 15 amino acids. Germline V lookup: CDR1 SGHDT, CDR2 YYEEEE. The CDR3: CASSRIGSQAGELFF. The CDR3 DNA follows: TGTGCCAGCAGCCGGATTGGGAGCCAGGCCGGGGAGCTGTTTTTT.